This T cell receptor (beta chain) was profiled in a study of PD-1 blockade in classical Hodgkin lymphoma. Described time point: newly diagnosed, previously untreated cHL patient sample. Magnetic negative selection was used to purify CD4+ T cells from PBMCs that had been thawed. Study observations and caveats: Healthy donors reportedly exceeded newly diagnosed patients in baseline TCR diversity.

Some clones are missing from TCRdb's copy, which holds only in-frame ones; the method was immunoSEQ multiplex PCR. Of about 15,000 clones detected, roughly 84% appear once; the ten largest clones hold approximately 0.8%. Remarks on this clone: Its antigen is undetermined.

The TCR sequence derives from a human donor with classical Hodgkin lymphoma. Sequencing used CD4+ T cells from blood.

For the CDR3, the DNA is TGTGCCAGCAGCTTAGTCGTACACGAGACCCAGTACTTC. Protein sequence: CASSLVVHETQYF. The V call is TRBV11-3, the J call TRBJ2-5; unclear D gene. This CDR3 comprises 13 residues. Germline CDR1 is SGHNT and CDR2 is YENEEA. Trimming pared 1 base from V and 5 bases from J, leaving 8 bases between.